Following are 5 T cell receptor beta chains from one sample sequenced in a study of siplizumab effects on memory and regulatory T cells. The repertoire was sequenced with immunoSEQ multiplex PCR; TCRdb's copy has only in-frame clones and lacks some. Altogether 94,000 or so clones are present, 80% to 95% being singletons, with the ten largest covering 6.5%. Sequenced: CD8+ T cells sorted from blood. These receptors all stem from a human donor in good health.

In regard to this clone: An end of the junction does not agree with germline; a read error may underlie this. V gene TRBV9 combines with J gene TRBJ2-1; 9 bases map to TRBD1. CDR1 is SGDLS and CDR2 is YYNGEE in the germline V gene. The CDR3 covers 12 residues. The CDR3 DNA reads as TGTGCCAGCAGCACCCCTCGGGACAGGGTTCTCTTC. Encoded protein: CASSTPRDRVLF.

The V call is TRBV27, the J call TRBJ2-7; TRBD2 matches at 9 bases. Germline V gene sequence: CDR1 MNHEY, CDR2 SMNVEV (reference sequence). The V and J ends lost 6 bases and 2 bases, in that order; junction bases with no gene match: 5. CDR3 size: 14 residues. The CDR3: CASRMVAGAYEQYF. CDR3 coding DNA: TGTGCCAGCAGGATGGTAGCGGGAGCCTACGAGCAGTACTTC.

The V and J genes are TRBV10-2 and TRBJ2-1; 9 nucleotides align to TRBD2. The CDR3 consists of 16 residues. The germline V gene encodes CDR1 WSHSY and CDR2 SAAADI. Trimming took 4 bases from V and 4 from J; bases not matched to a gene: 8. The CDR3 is CASSGRAGGLYNEQFF. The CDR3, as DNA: TGCGCCAGCAGTGGACGAGCGGGGGGCCTTTACAATGAGCAGTTCTTC.

CDR3 DNA sequence: TGTGCCACCAGCAGAGGTACAGGGGGCTCGGGGTACGAGCAGTACTTC. Residues: CATSRGTGGSGYEQYF. The chain employs TRBV15 and TRBJ2-7; the match to TRBD1 covers 9 bases. The junction had 8 bases not matched to a gene; V was cut back by 1 base and J by 4 bases. Germline V gene lookup returns CDR1 LNHNV and CDR2 YYDKDF (reference sequence). The CDR3 is 16 residues long.

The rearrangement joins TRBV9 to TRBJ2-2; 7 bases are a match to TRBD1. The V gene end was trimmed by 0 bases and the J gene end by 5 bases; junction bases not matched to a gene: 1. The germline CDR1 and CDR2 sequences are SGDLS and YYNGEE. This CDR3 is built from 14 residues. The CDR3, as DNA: TGTGCCAGCAGCGTAGCCAGGGGGACCGGGGAGCTGTTTTTT. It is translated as CASSVARGTGELFF.